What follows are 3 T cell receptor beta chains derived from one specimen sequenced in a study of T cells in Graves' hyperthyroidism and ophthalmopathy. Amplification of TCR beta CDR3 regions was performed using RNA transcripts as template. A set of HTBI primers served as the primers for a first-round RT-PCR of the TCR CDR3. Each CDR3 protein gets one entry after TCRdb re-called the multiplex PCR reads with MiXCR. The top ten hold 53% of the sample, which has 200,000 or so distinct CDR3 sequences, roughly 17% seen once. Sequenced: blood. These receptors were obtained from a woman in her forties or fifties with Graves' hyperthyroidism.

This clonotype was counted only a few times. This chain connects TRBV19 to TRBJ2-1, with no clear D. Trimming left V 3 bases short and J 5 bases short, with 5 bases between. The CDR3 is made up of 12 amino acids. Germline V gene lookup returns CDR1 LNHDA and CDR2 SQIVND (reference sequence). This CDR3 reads CASSIPNNEQFF. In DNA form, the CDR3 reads TGTGCCAGTAGTATCCCCAACAATGAGCAGTTCTTC.

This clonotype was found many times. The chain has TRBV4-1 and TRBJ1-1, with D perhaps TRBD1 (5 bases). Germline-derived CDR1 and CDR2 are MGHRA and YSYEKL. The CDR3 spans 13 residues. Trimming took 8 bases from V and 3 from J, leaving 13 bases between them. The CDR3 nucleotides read TGCGCCAGCCTGAAGTGGGGGGACACTGAAGCTTTCTTT. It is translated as CASLKWGDTEAFF.

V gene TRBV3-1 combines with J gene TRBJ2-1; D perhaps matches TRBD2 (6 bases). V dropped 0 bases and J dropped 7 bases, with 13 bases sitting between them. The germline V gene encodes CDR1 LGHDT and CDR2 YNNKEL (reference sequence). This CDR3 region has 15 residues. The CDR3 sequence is CASSQDRGSQNEQFF. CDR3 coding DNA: TGTGCCAGCAGCCAAGATCGGGGGAGCCAAAATGAGCAGTTCTTC.